This T cell receptor (beta chain) stems from a study of early T cells in non-severe SARS-CoV-2 infection (TCRdb year 2021). Background on the whole study: TCR sequencing used bulk RNA from unsorted whole blood, so alpha and beta chains could not be paired. On the study overall, not on this receptor specifically: Matching against VDJdb was skewed toward anti-spike CD8 responses, likely underestimated virus-specific expansions, and missed private and CD4 specificities.

This clonotype was counted ten times or more. This receptor's antigen is unknown. Per-base quality was not reported, and no clone a single base away is much larger than it. The study was a case-control design nested within a healthcare worker cohort in London, UK, with weekly nasopharyngeal swab PCR tests and blood sampling. Healthcare workers were recruited between 23 and 31 March 2020, during the week of the UK lockdown, and were followed weekly for up to about 15 weeks. The CDR3 covers 15 residues, taking in both the cysteine and the phenylalanine. Only CDR3 DNA is held: 45 bases, read in frame from base 1. CDR1 and CDR2 (SGHTA, FQGNSA) derive from the germline V gene. Clipping removes 2 bases from V and 4 bases from J, with 7 as the unmatched junction base count. Library construction relied on 5' RACE. Sequencing took place on a NextSeq 500. To correct for sequencing error and PCR bias, the TCR library protocol tagged individual cDNA molecules with unique molecular identifiers. Sequencing covered both TCR alpha and beta chains, and within each sample the abundances of alpha and beta sequences were tightly co-correlated. The study's own analysis went as follows. Decombinator V4 was used to perform V gene, J gene and CDR3 annotation of TCR sequences. Expanded TCRs were defined as changing significantly between any two time points under a Poisson model with p below 0.0001. TCR abundances were normalised to the total number of TCRs sequenced per sample and expressed as counts per million. MAIT TCRs were defined by TRAV1-2 paired with TRAJ12, TRAJ20 or TRAJ33, and iNKT TCRs by TRAV10 paired with TRAJ18. VDJdb, accessed on 1 November 2021, was searched for TCRs annotated for CMV, EBV and SARS-CoV-2, and TCRs annotated for more than one antigen were excluded. TCRdb's own reprocessing of the public reads used fastp at Q25 and MiXCR and kept productive beta chains. Entries that share a CDR3 protein sequence are merged under the most common genes and DNA. The V and J calls reflect TCRdb's pipeline rather than the authors' work. This sample holds fewer than 80,000 distinct CDR3 sequences; over 10% were observed only once. Approximately 5.2% of the sample is taken by the ten largest.

This TCR came from an adult who was a healthcare worker with PCR-confirmed SARS-CoV-2 infection or an uninfected control (not recorded which). The chain is assembled from TRBV7-2 and TRBJ2-5; the central 7 bases match TRBD1. Sequencing used whole blood. Read as DNA, the sequence is TGTGCCAGCAGCTTACCGGGACAGCCCTCAGAGACCCAGTACTTC. Its coded protein is CASSLPGQPSETQYF.